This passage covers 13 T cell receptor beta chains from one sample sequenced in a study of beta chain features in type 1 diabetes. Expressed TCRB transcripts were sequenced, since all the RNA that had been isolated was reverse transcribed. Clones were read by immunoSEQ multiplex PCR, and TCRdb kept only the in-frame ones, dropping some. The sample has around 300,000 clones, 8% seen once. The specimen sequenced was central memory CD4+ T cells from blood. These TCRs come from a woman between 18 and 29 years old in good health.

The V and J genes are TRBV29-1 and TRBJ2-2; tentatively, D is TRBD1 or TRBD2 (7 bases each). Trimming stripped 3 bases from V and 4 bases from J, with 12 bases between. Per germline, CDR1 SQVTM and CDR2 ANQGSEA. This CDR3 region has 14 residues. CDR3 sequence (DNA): TGCAGCGTTGAGGCGGGGGACAGCACCGGGGAGCTGTTTTTT. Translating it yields CSVEAGDSTGELFF.

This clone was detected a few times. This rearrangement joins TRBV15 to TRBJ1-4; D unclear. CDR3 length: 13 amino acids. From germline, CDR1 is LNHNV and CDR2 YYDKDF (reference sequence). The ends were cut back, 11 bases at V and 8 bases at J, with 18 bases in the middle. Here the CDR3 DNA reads TGTGCCTCGGGAGGGTCCATGGGGGAAAAACTGTTTTTT. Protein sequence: CASGGSMGEKLFF.

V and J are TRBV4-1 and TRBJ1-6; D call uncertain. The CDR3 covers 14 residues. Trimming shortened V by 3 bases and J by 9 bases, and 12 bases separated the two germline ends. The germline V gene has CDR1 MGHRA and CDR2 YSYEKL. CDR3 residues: CASSHPVRRSPLHF. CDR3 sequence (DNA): TGCGCCAGCAGCCATCCTGTGAGGCGTTCACCCCTCCACTTT.

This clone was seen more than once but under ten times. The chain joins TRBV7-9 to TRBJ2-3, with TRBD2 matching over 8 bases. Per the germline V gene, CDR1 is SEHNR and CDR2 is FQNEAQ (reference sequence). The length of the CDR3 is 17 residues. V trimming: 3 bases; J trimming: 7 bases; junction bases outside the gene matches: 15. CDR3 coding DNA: TGTGCCAGCAGCTTCGGGCGGGGGGCGGTAATCGCATATACGCAGTATTTT. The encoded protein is CASSFGRGAVIAYTQYF.

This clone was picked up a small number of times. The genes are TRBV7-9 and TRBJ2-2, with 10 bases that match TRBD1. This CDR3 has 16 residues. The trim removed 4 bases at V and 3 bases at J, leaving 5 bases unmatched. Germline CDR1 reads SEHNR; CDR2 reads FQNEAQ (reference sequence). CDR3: CASSSGTGVYTGELFF. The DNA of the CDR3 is TGTGCCAGCAGCTCCGGGACAGGGGTTTACACCGGGGAGCTGTTTTTT.

The CDR3 is CASSLGADQGAGYTF. DNA for the CDR3: TGTGCCAGCAGCCTTGGGGCTGACCAGGGGGCTGGCTACACCTTC. The V gene is TRBV7-2, the J gene TRBJ1-2; TRBD1 matches 8 bases. From germline, CDR1 is SGHTA and CDR2 FQGNSA. J gave up 7 bases and V 5 bases, and 12 bases lay outside the gene matches. The CDR3 has 15 residues.

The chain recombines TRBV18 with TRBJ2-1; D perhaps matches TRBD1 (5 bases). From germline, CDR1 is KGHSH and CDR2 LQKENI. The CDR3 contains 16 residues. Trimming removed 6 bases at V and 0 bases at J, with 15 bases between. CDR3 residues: CASSFARDSSYNEQFF. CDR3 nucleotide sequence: TGTGCCAGCTCGTTTGCCAGGGATAGCTCCTACAATGAGCAGTTCTTC.

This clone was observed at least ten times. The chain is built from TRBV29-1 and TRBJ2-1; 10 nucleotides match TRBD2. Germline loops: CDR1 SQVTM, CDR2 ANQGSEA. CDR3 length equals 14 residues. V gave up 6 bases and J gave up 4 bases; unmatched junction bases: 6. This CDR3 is CSVPSGSRYNEQFF. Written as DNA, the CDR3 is TGCAGCGTCCCTAGCGGGAGCCGATACAATGAGCAGTTCTTC.

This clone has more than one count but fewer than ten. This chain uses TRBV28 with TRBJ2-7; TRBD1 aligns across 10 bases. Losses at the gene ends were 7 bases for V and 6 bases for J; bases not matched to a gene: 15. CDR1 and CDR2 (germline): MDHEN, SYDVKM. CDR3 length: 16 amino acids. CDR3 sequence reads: CASTIGQGVSKGEQYV. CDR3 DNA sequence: TGTGCCAGCACCATCGGACAGGGGGTCTCTAAAGGCGAGCAGTACGTC.

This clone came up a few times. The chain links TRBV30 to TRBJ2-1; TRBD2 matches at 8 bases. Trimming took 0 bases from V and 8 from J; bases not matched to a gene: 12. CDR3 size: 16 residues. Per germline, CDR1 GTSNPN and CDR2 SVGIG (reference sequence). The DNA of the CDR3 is TGTGCCTGGAGTGTATGGAGAGCGGGAGCAAGCGATGAGCAGTTCTTC. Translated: CAWSVWRAGASDEQFF.

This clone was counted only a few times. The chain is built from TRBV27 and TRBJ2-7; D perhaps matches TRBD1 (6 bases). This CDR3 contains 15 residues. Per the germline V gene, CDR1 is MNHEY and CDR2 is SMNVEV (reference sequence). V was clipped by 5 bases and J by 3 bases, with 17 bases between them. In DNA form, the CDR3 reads TGTGCCAGCAGTCCCTACGGCCGGACAGACTACGAGCAGTACGTC. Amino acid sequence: CASSPYGRTDYEQYV.

Here the CDR3 reads CASSESYQGLETQYF. The CDR3 DNA is TGTGCCAGCAGTGAATCGTACCAAGGGTTAGAGACCCAGTACTTC. The chain combines TRBV25-1 with TRBJ2-5, with no clear D. Germline V gives CDR1 MGHDK, CDR2 SYGVNS. The CDR3 is 15 residues long. The V and J ends lost 1 base and 4 bases respectively, with 13 bases between them. Full variable domain (rest looked up from reference TRBV25-1 and TRBJ2-5): EADIYQTPRYLVIGTGKKITLECSQTMGHDKMYWYQQDPGMELHLIHYSYGVNSTEKGDLSSESTVSRIRTEHFPLTLESARPSHTSQYLCASSESYQGLETQYFGPGTRLLVL.

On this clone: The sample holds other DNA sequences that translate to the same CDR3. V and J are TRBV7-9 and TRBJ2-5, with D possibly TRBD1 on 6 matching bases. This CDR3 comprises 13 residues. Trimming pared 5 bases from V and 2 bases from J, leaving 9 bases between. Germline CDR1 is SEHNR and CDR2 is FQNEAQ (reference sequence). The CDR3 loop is CASSGTGQETQYF. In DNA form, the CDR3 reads TGTGCCAGCAGCGGCACAGGGCAAGAGACCCAGTACTTC.